This TCR beta chain was found in a study of beta chain features in type 1 diabetes. Study results and caveats: A potential PCR bias toward shorter templates would be equal in patient and control samples.

There are 16 residues in the CDR3. The germline V gene encodes CDR1 SNHLY and CDR2 FYNNEI. Expressed TCRB transcripts were sequenced, since all the RNA that had been isolated was reverse transcribed. Profiled with immunoSEQ multiplex PCR; TCRdb holds only in-frame clones, not every one. The sample yields 860,000 or so clones, about 17% seen once. This clone was detected only a few times. Its antigen is not identified. One junction end does not reproduce the germline sequence, and a read error may be involved. What was sequenced was naive CD4+ T cells from blood. This chain links TRBV2 with TRBJ2-5; D is undetermined. The receptor was isolated from a woman younger than 35 in good health. The CDR3 reads CASSESGGLFGSKMHF. DNA for the CDR3: TGTGCCAGCAGTGAATCGGGCGGTTTATTTGGATCCAAGATGCACTTC. Together with reference TRBV2 and TRBJ2-5, the CDR3 gives the full variable domain: EPEVTQTPSHQVTQMGQEVILRCVPISNHLYFYWYRQILGQKVEFLVSFYNNEISEKSEIFDDQFSVERPDGSNFTLKIRSTKLEDSAMYFCASSESGGLFGSKMHFGPGTRLLVL.